This TCR beta chain was observed in a study of cytotoxic CD8 clonotypes in ibrutinib-treated CLL (dated by TCRdb to 2020 to 2022). With regard to the full study: The cohort included some 14 treatment-naive and approximately twelve relapsed/refractory patients; some 18 were IGHV unmutated. Partial responses were observed in around 25 patients and complete responses in 2; after a median follow-up of roughly 72 months, remission was maintained in approximately 14 patients and progression was observed in approximately 12. Response samples were taken after a median of about a year on treatment, ranging from about 6 to 40 months. On average, each sample yielded hundreds of thousands of productive templates and tens of thousands of productive rearrangements. Longitudinal samples were obtainable from 26 of the 86 participants in the trial. Cryopreserved peripheral blood mononuclear cells were obtained prior to treatment, at the time of response, and at either disease progression or sustained remission. Patients were still on ibrutinib when every remission and progressive disease sample was collected.

Worth noting for this clone: Its specific antigen is unknown. Base quality data are lacking; no much larger clone is found one base away.

The label giving this sample's time point can be read as: about a year on ibrutinib. For TCR beta library preparation, about 2.2 micrograms of genomic DNA were extracted from the cryopreserved PBMCs. Longitudinal blood samples from CLL patients receiving ibrutinib monotherapy were subjected to high-throughput TCR beta sequencing. The patients took part in an open-label, single-center phase 2 trial of ibrutinib monotherapy. Relative to germline, V is 2 bases shorter and J is 7 bases shorter, with 12 bases between their ends. The CDR3 has 13 amino acids, counting the end cysteine and phenylalanine. Just CDR3 DNA is preserved here, 39 bases in frame from base 1. CDR1 and CDR2, looked up from the germline V gene (reference sequence), are GTSNPN and SVGIG. Each clonotype received, on average, approximately 9.9x coverage in deep resolution sequencing performed on a MiSeq, where the target depth lay between 1 in 1 million and 1 in 200,000 T cells. TCR beta libraries were generated with the immunoSEQ hsTCRB Kit. As for the original processing: ImmunoSEQ Data Assistant and ImmunoSEQ Analyzer were used for data analysis, and V, D and J genes were assigned according to IMGT definitions. Clonality, which ranges from 0 to 1, was calculated as one minus the normalized Shannon entropy of productive rearrangement frequencies. Only overrepresented clonotypes making up at least 0.05% of the repertoire of each patient were included in the public clonotype analysis. About twelve repertoires from age-matched healthy donors, obtained from immuneACCESS, served as clonality controls. Held by TCRdb, this immuneACCESS table contains in-frame sequences only and omits some clones. Under half of the omission traces to an unresolved V gene where checked; the cause of the rest is unknown. V and J calls and clone size are those listed in that table; D and trimming were worked out from the DNA. The sample includes about 130,000 clones, with around three quarters observed a single time. The top ten clones comprise roughly 12% of the sample.

The research as a whole found: Baseline clonality exceeded that of age-matched healthy donors and correlated strongly with circulating CD8+ T-cell counts. At ibrutinib response clonality went up, during sustained remission it held steady, and at progression it dropped back toward baseline. Public clonotypes were rare and either shrank or stayed stable during treatment, and the rise in clonality at ibrutinib response reflected expansion of private clonotypes. Sampling times were not matched between patients in sustained remission and patients whose disease was progressing, and lymph node repertoires were not examined.

Here the chain combines TRBV30 and TRBJ1-5, with the identity of the D gene unclear. The specimen comprised PBMCs, sampled after 12 months of ibrutinib treatment. This clonotype originated in a human donor with chronic lymphocytic leukemia. The CDR3 sequence is CAWSKKGSQPQHF. The base sequence is TGTGCCTGGAGTAAAAAAGGGAGCCAGCCCCAGCATTTT. Where the CDR3 stops, the reference TRBV30 and TRBJ1-5 genes take over; the full variable domain is SQTIHQWPATLVQPVGSPLSLECTVEGTSNPNLYWYRQAAGRGLQLLFYSVGIGQISSEVPQNLSASRPQDRQFILSSKKLLLSDSGFYLCAWSKKGSQPQHFGDGTRLSIL.